The TCR beta chain under discussion was sequenced for a study of T cell changes during pregnancy in multiple sclerosis. Assay used: immunoSEQ multiplex PCR; TCRdb lists only in-frame clones, some missing. The table includes about 36,000 clones, 90% to 95% detected once. The CDR3 has 14 amino acids. The V gene's germline CDR1 is MNHNS and CDR2 SASEGT. After removal of 5 bases from V and 1 base from J, the junction contained 4 bases not matched to a gene. The V gene is TRBV6-1, the J gene TRBJ2-5; 7 bases are shared with TRBD1. The receptor was derived from a female donor with multiple sclerosis, enrolled in a pregnancy study. The sample in question was CD4+ T cells from peripheral blood mononuclear cells, obtained in the first trimester of pregnancy. CDR3 in amino acids: CASSHGTAQETQYF. The CDR3 coding sequence is TGTGCCAGCAGTCATGGGACAGCCCAAGAGACCCAGTACTTC.